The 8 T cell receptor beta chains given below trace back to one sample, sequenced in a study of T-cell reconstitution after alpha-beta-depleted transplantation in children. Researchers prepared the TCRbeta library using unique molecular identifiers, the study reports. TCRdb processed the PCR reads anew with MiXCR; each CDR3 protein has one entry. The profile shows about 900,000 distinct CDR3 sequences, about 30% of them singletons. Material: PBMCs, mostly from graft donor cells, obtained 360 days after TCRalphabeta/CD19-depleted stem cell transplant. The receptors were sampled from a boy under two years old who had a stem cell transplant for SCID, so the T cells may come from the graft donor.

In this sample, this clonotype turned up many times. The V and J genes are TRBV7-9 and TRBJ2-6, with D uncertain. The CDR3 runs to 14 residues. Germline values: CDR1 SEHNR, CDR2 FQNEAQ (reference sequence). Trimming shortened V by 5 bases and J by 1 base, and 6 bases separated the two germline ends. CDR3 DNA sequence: TGTGCCAGCAGCCCCAGGTCTGGGGCCAACGTCCTGACTTTC. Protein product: CASSPRSGANVLTF.

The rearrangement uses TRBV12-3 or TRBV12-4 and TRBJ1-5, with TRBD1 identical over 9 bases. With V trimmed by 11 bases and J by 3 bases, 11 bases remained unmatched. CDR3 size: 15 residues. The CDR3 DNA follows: TGTGCCGGAGGGGGACAGGGATATGACAATCAGCCCCAGCATTTT. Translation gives CAGGGQGYDNQPQHF.

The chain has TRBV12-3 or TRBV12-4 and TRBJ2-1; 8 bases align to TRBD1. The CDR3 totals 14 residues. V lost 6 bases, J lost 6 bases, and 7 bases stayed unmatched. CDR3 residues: CASSPQGVGNEQFF. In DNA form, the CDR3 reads TGTGCCAGCAGCCCACAGGGGGTGGGCAATGAGCAGTTCTTC.

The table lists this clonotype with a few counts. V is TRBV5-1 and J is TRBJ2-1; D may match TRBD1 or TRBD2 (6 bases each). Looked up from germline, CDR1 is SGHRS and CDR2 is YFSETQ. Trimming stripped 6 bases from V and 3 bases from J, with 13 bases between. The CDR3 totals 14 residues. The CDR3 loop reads CASTYGGHYNEQFF. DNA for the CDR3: TGCGCCAGCACTTACGGGGGCCACTACAATGAGCAGTTCTTC.

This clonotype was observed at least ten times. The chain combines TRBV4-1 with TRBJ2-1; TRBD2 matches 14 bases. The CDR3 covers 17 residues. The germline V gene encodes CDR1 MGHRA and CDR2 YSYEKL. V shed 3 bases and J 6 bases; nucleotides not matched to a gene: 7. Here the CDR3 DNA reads TGCGCCAGCAGCCAGGAGACTAGCGGGGGGGCCGTCAATGAGCAGTTCTTC. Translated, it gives CASSQETSGGAVNEQFF.

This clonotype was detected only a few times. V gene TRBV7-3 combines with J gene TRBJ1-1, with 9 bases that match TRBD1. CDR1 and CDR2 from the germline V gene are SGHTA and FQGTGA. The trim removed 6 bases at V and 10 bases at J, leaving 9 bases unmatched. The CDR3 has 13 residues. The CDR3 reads CASSQRQGVGAFF. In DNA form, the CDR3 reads TGTGCCAGCAGTCAACGACAGGGGGTGGGAGCTTTCTTT.

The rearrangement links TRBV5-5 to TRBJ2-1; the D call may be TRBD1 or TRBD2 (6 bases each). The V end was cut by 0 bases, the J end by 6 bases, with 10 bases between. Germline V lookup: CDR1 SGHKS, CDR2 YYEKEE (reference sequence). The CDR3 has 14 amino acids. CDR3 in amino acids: CASSLGGGFNEQFF. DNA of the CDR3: TGTGCCAGCAGCTTGGGAGGGGGGTTCAATGAGCAGTTCTTC.

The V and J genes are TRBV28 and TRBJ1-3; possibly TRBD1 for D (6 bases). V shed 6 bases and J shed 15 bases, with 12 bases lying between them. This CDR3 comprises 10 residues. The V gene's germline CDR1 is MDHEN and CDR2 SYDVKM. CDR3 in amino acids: CASSDGQRYF. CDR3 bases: TGTGCCAGCAGCGACGGACAGCGATATTTT. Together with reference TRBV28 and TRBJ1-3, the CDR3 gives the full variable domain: DVKVTQSSRYLVKRTGEKVFLECVQDMDHENMFWYRQDPGLGLRLIYFSYDVKMKEKGDIPEGYSVSREKKERFSLILESASTNQTSMYLCASSDGQRYFGEGSWLTVV.